What follows are 14 T cell receptor beta chains derived from one specimen sequenced in a study of cytomegalovirus exposure and HLA in healthy donors (dated by TCRdb to 2016 to 2017). Library construction relied on the immunoSEQ multiplex PCR assay. A mixture of 60 forward primers for TCR Vbeta segments and 13 reverse primers for TCR Jbeta segments was used in the multiplex PCR. TCRdb obtained this table from immuneACCESS and retained in-frame rearrangements with V and J assigned. These tables miss some clones; where compared with another copy, unresolved V genes account for less than half of the shortfall, and the remainder is unexplained. The table of this sample itemizes about 160,000 clones. Of the sample, roughly 1.3% is held by the ten largest clones. Sequences were obtained from PBMCs. These receptors originate from a woman in her sixties or seventies in good health and CMV-seronegative.

The chain links TRBV7-9 to TRBJ1-6; TRBD1 might be the D (6 bases). CDR1 is SEHNR and CDR2 is FQNEAQ in the germline V gene (reference sequence). This CDR3 contains 14 residues. V gave up 6 bases and J gave up 10 bases, with 16 bases separating them. CDR3 amino acids: CASSRQDNPSPLHF. CDR3 nucleotide sequence: TGTGCCAGCAGTCGACAGGACAACCCCTCACCCCTCCACTTT.

The V and J genes are TRBV6-6 and TRBJ2-7; D might be TRBD2 (5 bases). Between the trimmed V and J ends, which lost 2 bases and 4 bases, there was a span of 12 bases. Germline CDR1 is MNHNY and CDR2 is SVGAGI (reference sequence). This CDR3 is 14 amino acids long. For the CDR3, the DNA is TGTGCCAGCAGTTACGAGACCTCGGGGTACGAGCAGTACTTC. Its protein is CASSYETSGYEQYF.

Notes on this clone: Other DNA sequences within the sample encode an identical CDR3. The gene calls are TRBV7-2 and TRBJ2-7; 11 bases are shared with TRBD1. The germline gives CDR1 SGHTA, CDR2 FQGNSA. The CDR3 is made up of 14 amino acids. V lost 5 bases, J lost 2 bases, and 2 bases stayed unmatched. The CDR3 DNA is TGTGCCAGCAGCCTGGGACAGGGGGCCTACGAGCAGTACTTC. Residues: CASSLGQGAYEQYF.

The chain is built from TRBV5-1 and TRBJ2-3; D is possibly TRBD1 (6 bases). The CDR3 is 16 amino acids. The V gene's germline CDR1 is SGHRS and CDR2 YFSETQ. V was clipped by 0 bases and J by 1 base, with 12 bases between them. The CDR3 region is CASSLGAAGGTDTQYF. CDR3 DNA sequence: TGCGCCAGCAGCTTGGGGGCGGCAGGGGGCACAGATACGCAGTATTTT.

The chain combines TRBV5-1 with TRBJ1-2; TRBD1 is a possible D gene (6 bases). Looked up from germline, CDR1 is SGHRS and CDR2 is YFSETQ. With 4 bases removed from V and 8 bases from J, the gap between germline ends came to 12 bases. The CDR3 sequence is 12 residues long. DNA for the CDR3: TGCGCCAGCAGCGCCAACAGGGACGGCTACACCTTC. This sequence encodes CASSANRDGYTF.

The rearrangement joins TRBV11-3 to TRBJ2-1; the D gene is possibly TRBD1 (5 bases). Trimming took off 5 bases at V and 10 bases at J, with 12 bases between the two ends. CDR1 is SGHNT and CDR2 is YENEEA in the germline V gene. CDR3 length equals 12 residues. The CDR3 DNA follows: TGTGCCAGCAGCCACCGGCGGACAGAGCAGTTCTTC. It yields the protein CASSHRRTEQFF.

DNA of the CDR3: TGTGCCAGCAGACCGATCGCGGCCCCCACTGGAAACACCATATATTTT. It encodes CASRPIAAPTGNTIYF. V gene TRBV11-2 combines with J gene TRBJ1-3; D not resolved. The CDR3 spans 16 residues. Trimming pared 6 bases from V and 2 bases from J, leaving 17 bases between. Germline CDR1 is SGHAT and CDR2 is FQNNGV.

The V and J genes are TRBV7-6 and TRBJ2-1; 7 bases agree with TRBD1. CDR1 and CDR2 (germline): SGHVS, FNYEAQ. The CDR3 runs to 14 residues. The V gene end was trimmed by 5 bases and the J gene end by 6 bases; junction bases not matched to a gene: 7. CDR3 DNA: TGTGCCAGCAGCCGGGACAGTTTTAGCAATGAGCAGTTCTTC. This sequence encodes CASSRDSFSNEQFF.

The V gene is TRBV11-2, the J gene TRBJ1-1; a weak D match, TRBD1 (6 bases). The CDR3 is 15 amino acids. Germline CDR1 reads SGHAT; CDR2 reads FQNNGV. V was pared by 5 bases and J by 3 bases, with 16 bases between. CDR3 loop: CASSPWGGHDTEAFF. DNA of the CDR3: TGTGCCAGCAGCCCCTGGGGGGGGCACGACACTGAAGCTTTCTTT.

This chain connects TRBV13 to TRBJ2-7, with 8 bases that match TRBD2. In germline, CDR1 is PRHDT, CDR2 FYEKMQ (reference sequence). Trimming cost V 4 bases and J 0 bases; bases outside gene matches: 8. This CDR3 is 16 amino acids long. CDR3 loop: CASSSPLSGSSYEQYF. The CDR3 DNA reads TGTGCCAGCAGCTCACCGTTGAGCGGGAGCTCCTACGAGCAGTACTTC. Together with reference TRBV13 and TRBJ2-7, the CDR3 gives the full variable domain: AAGVIQSPRHLIKEKRETATLKCYPIPRHDTVYWYQQGPGQDPQFLISFYEKMQSDKGSIPDRFSAQQFSDYHSELNMSSLELGDSALYFCASSSPLSGSSYEQYFGPGTRLTVT.

This rearrangement joins TRBV7-9 to TRBJ1-6, with D possibly being TRBD1 (6 bases). Trimming stripped 6 bases from V and 8 bases from J, with 11 bases between. Germline V gives CDR1 SEHNR, CDR2 FQNEAQ (reference sequence). CDR3 length: 13 amino acids. The CDR3 protein is CASSIQGDSPLHF. DNA of the CDR3: TGTGCCAGCAGTATACAGGGCGATTCACCCCTCCACTTT.

For this clone: Other nucleotide sequences from this sample produce the same CDR3. The V call is TRBV7-3, the J call TRBJ2-7, with TRBD1 matching 12 bases. The CDR3 is 14 residues long. J was trimmed by 4 bases and V by 3 bases; bases with no gene match: 1. Germline-derived CDR1 and CDR2 are SGHTA and FQGTGA. The CDR3, as DNA: TGTGCCAGCAGCTTGGGACAGGGGGCTTACGAGCAGTACTTC. This encodes CASSLGQGAYEQYF. The entire variable domain, with the rest obtained from reference TRBV7-3 and TRBJ2-7, is as follows: GAGVSQTPSNKVTEKGKYVELRCDPISGHTALYWYRQSLGQGPEFLIYFQGTGAADDSGLPNDRFFAVRPEGSVSTLKIQRTERGDSAVYLCASSLGQGAYEQYFGPGTRLTVT.

This sequence joins TRBV11-2 and TRBJ2-5, with 10 bases fitting TRBD2. The germline gives CDR1 SGHAT, CDR2 FQNNGV. The CDR3 sequence is 18 residues long. V lost 3 bases and J lost 3; bases outside the gene matches: 13. The CDR3 protein is CASSFRLVRAGGKETQYF. The DNA of the CDR3 is TGTGCCAGCAGCTTCCGGTTGGTCAGAGCGGGGGGGAAAGAGACCCAGTACTTC. The full variable domain, in which reference TRBV11-2 and TRBJ2-5 provide the parts outside the CDR3, is EAGVAQSPRYKIIEKRQSVAFWCNPISGHATLYWYQQILGQGPKLLIQFQNNGVVDDSQLPKDRFSAERLKGVDSTLKIQPAKLEDSAVYLCASSFRLVRAGGKETQYFGPGTRLLVL.

The chain links TRBV4-2 to TRBJ2-7; 7 bases map to TRBD1. The CDR3 consists of 15 residues. Germline trimming cut 5 bases from V and 0 bases from J; bases unmatched to any gene: 7. Germline V CDR1 and CDR2: LGHNA, YNFKEQ. Here the CDR3 DNA reads TGTGCCAGCAGCGTCGGGACAGAGAGCTCCTACGAGCAGTACTTC. Translation: CASSVGTESSYEQYF.